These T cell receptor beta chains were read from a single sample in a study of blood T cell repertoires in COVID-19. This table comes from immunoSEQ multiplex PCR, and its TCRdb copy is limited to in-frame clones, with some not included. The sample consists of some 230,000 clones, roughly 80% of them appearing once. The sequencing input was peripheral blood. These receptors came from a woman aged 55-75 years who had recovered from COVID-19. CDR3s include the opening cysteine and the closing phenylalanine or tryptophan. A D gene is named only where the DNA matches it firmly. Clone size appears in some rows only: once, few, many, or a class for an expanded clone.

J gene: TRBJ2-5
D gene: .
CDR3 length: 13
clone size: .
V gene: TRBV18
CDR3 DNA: TGTGCCAGCTCACCATCGCAGAAAGAGACCCAGTACTTC
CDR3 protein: CASSPSQKETQYF

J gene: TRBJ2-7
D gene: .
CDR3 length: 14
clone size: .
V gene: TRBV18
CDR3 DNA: TGTGCCAGCTCACCAGGGACACGAACGCCCGAGCAGTACTTC
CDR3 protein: CASSPGTRTPEQYF

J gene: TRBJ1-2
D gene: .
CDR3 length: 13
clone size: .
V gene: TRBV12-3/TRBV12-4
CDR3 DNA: TGTGCCAGCACCTGGGCCCCGAACTATGGCTACACCTTC
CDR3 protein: CASTWAPNYGYTF

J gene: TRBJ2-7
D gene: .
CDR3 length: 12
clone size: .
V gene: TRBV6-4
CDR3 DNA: TGTGCCAGGTCACAGCCTCCCCTCGAGCAGTACTTC
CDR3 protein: CARSQPPLEQYF

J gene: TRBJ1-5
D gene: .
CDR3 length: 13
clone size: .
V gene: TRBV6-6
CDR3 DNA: TGTGCCAGCAGTCGGGGGGCCAATCAGCCCCAGCATTTT
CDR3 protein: CASSRGANQPQHF

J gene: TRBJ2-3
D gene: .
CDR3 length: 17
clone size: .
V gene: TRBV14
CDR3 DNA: TGTGCCAGCAGCCCCTTCCGAGGCAGGGATAGCACAGATACGCAGTATTTT
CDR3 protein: CASSPFRGRDSTDTQYF

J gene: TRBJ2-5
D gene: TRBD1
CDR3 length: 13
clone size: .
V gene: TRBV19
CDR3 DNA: TGTGCCAGTAGTAGACAGGGCAAAGAGACCCAGTACTTC
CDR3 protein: CASSRQGKETQYF

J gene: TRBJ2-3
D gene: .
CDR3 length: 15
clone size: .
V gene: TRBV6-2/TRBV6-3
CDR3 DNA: TGTGCCAGCAGTGACGGGGGACTTCTAACAGATACGCAGTATTTT
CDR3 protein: CASSDGGLLTDTQYF

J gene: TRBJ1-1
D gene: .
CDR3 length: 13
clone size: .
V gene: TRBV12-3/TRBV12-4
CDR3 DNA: TGTGCCAGCAGTTATGGCGGGGGCACTGAAGCTTTCTTT
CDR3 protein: CASSYGGGTEAFF

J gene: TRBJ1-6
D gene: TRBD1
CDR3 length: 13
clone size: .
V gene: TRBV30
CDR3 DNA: TGTGCCTGGACTAACGACAGGGCAACACCCCTCCACTTT
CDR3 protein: CAWTNDRATPLHF

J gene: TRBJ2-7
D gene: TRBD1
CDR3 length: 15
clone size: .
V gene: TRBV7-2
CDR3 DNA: TGTGCCAGCAGCTTATGGGGACAGGGGGCCTACGAGCAGTACTTC
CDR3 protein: CASSLWGQGAYEQYF

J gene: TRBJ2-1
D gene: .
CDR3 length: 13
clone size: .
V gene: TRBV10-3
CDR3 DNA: TGTGCCATCACCGCTAGCTTGGGGAATGAGCAGTTCTTC
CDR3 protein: CAITASLGNEQFF

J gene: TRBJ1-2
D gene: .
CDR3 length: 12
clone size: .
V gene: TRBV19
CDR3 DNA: TGTGCCAGTAGCCGGGACTCTCGTGGCTACACCTTC
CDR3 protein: CASSRDSRGYTF

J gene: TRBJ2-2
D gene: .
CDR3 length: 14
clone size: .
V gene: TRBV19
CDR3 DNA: TGTGCCAGTAGTATCGACCTCGGGGGCGGGGAGCTGTTTTTT
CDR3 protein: CASSIDLGGGELFF

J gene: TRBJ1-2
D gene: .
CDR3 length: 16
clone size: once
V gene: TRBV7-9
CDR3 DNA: TGTGCCAGCAGCTTACACAGCAAGCATCGCCACTATGGCTACACCTTC
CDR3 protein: CASSLHSKHRHYGYTF

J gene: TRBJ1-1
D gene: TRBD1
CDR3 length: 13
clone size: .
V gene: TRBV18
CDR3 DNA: TGTGCCAGCTCACCAAACAGGGGCACTGAAGCTTTCTTT
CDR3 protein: CASSPNRGTEAFF

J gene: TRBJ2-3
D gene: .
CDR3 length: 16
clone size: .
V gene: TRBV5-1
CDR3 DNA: TGCGCCAGCAGCTTAATGGGCGGCAGGGGCACAGATACGCAGTATTTT
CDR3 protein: CASSLMGGRGTDTQYF

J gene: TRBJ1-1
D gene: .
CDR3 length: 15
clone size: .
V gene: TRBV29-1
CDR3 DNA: TGCAGCGGCAAGAATTTTCGGGGTGAGGTCACTGAAGCTTTCTTT
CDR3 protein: CSGKNFRGEVTEAFF

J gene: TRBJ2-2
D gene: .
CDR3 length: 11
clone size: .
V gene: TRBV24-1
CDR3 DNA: TGTGCCACCTGTCGAGGGCCCCTTCCGTTTTTT
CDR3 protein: CATCRGPLPFF

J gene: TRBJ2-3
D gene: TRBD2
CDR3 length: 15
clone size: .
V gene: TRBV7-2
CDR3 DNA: TGTGCCAGCAGCTTTTTTGCGGGGGTAGCAGATACGCAGTATTTT
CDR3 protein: CASSFFAGVADTQYF

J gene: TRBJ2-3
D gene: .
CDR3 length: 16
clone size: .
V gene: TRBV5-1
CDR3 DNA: TGCGCCAGCAGCTTGGCAACAGGGCGTTTCACAGATACGCAGTATTTT
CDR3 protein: CASSLATGRFTDTQYF

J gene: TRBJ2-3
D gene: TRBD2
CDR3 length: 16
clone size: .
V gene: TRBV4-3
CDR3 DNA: TGCGCCAGCAGCCAAGATTGGGCTAGCGGGAGGAATACGCAGTATTTT
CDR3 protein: CASSQDWASGRNTQYF

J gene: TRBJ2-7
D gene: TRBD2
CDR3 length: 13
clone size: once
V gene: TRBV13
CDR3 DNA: TGTGCCAGCAGCTCCGGACTAGTCCGCGAGCAGTACTTC
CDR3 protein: CASSSGLVREQYF

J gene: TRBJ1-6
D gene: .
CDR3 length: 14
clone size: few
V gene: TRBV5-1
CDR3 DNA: TGCGCCAGCAGCTTGGAGGGGCCAGGTTCACCCCTCCACTTT
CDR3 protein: CASSLEGPGSPLHF

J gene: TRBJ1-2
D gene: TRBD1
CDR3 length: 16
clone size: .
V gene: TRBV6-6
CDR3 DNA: TGTGCCAGCAGTTATTCCGGACAGGGAATTAACTATGGCTACACCTTC
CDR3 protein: CASSYSGQGINYGYTF

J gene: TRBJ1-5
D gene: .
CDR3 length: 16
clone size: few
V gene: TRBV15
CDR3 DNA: TGTGCCACCAGCAGAGATCCGGGGACTTCCAATCAGCCCCAGCATTTT
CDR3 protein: CATSRDPGTSNQPQHF

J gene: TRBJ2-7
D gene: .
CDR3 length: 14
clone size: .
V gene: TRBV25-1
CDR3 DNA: TGTGCCAGCAGTGGGGGACTCCCTAGGTACGAGCAGTACTTC
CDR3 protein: CASSGGLPRYEQYF

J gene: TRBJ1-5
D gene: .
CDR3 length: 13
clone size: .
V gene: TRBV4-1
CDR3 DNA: TGCGCCAGCAGCCGAGGGATCAATCAGCCCCAGCATTTT
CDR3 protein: CASSRGINQPQHF

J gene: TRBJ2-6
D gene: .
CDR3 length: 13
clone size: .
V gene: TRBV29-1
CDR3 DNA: TGCAGCGCTAGGGAGCTTGGGGCCAACGTCCTGACTTTC
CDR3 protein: CSARELGANVLTF

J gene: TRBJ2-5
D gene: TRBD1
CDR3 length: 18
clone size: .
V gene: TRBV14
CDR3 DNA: TGTGCCAGCAGCCAAGAAAGGTGGCCGGACAGGGTTTTAGAGACCCAGTACTTC
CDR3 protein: CASSQERWPDRVLETQYF

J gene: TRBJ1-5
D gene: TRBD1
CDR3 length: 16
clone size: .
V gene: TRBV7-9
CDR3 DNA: TGTGCCAGCAGCTTAGGCACAGGGGCGTCCCATCAGCCCCAGCATTTT
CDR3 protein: CASSLGTGASHQPQHF

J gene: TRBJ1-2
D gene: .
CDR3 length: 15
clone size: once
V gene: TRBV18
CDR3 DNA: TGTGCCAGCTCACGTTCGGGGAGTCCTAACTATGGCTACACCTTC
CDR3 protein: CASSRSGSPNYGYTF

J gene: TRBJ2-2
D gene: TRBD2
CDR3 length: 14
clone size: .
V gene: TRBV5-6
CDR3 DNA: TGTGCCAGCAGCTCCCGACTAGCGCCCGGGGAGCTGTTTTTT
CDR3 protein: CASSSRLAPGELFF

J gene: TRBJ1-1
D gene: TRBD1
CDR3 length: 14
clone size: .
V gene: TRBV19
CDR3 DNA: TGTGCCAGTAGTATAAGGGGGCTCAACACTGAAGCTTTCTTT
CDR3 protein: CASSIRGLNTEAFF

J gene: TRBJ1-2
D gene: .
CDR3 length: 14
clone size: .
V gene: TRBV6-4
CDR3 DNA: TGTGCCAGCAGTGACTCGTTCCGTAACTATGGCTACACCTTC
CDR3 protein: CASSDSFRNYGYTF

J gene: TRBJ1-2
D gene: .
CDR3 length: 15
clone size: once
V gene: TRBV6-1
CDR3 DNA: TGTGCCAGCAGTTCTAACAGGGAAGAGGGCTATGGCTACACCTTC
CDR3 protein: CASSSNREEGYGYTF

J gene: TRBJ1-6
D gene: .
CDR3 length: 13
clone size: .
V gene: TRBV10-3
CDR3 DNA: TGTGCCATCAGTACTCAGGAAAATTCACCCCTCCACTTT
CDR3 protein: CAISTQENSPLHF

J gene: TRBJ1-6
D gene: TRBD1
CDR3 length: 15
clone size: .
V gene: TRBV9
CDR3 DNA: TGTGCCAGCAGCGTAACAGGGGGAACAAATTCACCCCTCCACTTT
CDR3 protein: CASSVTGGTNSPLHF

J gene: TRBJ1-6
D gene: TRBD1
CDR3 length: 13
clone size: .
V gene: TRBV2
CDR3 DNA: TGTGCCAGTCTGACAGGGCTTCGTTCACCCCTCCACTTT
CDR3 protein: CASLTGLRSPLHF

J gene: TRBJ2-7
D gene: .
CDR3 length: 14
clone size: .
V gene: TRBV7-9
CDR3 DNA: TGTGCCAGCAGCTTAGAGTACAGCTCCTACGAGCAGTACTTC
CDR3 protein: CASSLEYSSYEQYF